This T cell receptor beta chain is drawn from a study of blood T cell repertoires in COVID-19. Study in general: Samples of COVID-19 (acute and convalescent) were obtained from the United States, Italy and Spain. The cDNA or gDNA used as material had been derived from T cells, B-cell-depleted T cells, or PBMCs.

Methods used by the authors: Using reference gene primer amplification, nucleated cell counts were estimated. Only in-frame clones appear in the TCRdb table, and some are missing; sequencing was by immunoSEQ multiplex PCR. V and J calls and clone size are those listed in that table; D and trimming were worked out from the DNA. Among roughly 280,000 clones listed, roughly 84% were seen once. Germline CDR1 LNHDA, CDR2 SQIVND (reference sequence). The CDR3 is 14 amino acids. Trimming at V came to 5 bases and at J to 2 bases, leaving 2 bases not matched to a gene. Sequenced: peripheral blood. The rearrangement joins TRBV19 to TRBJ1-5; the match to TRBD1 covers 8 bases. The TCR sequence derives from a man in his fifties or sixties with acute or convalescent COVID-19. CDR3 region: CASSPTGGNQPQHF. In DNA, the CDR3 is TGTGCCAGTAGTCCGACAGGGGGCAATCAGCCCCAGCATTTT.